This T cell receptor (beta chain) appears in the sequencing data of a study of PD-L1 blockade in urothelial cancer. Study-wide background: Patients began atezolizumab, 1,200 mg intravenously every 3 weeks, in about 2014. About 90% of the roughly 29 patients were men with bladder-origin urothelial cancer. The researchers analyzed blood 3 weeks (second dose) and 6 weeks after treatment start. Study observations and caveats: Clonality of blood TCR below the median before treatment predicted better survival.

Here immunoSEQ multiplex PCR was the method, and the copy in TCRdb shows in-frame clones only, minus some. The sample shows 95,000 or so clones, roughly 87% of them seen only once. As to time point: pretreatment peripheral blood. Concerning this clone: The antigen remains unidentified.

Sequencing used PBMCs, obtained around atezolizumab (anti-PD-L1) treatment. The sequence came from a man aged 55-75 years with urothelial cancer.

CDR3 DNA: TGTGCCAGCAGCTTAAGGGGGACACCTAAAGAGACCCAGTACTTC. This codes for CASSLRGTPKETQYF. This chain uses TRBV7-6 with TRBJ2-5; TRBD1 might be the D (6 bases). Trimming left V 2 bases short and J 3 bases short, with 13 bases between. This CDR3 has 15 amino acids. CDR1 is SGHVS and CDR2 is FNYEAQ in the germline V gene.